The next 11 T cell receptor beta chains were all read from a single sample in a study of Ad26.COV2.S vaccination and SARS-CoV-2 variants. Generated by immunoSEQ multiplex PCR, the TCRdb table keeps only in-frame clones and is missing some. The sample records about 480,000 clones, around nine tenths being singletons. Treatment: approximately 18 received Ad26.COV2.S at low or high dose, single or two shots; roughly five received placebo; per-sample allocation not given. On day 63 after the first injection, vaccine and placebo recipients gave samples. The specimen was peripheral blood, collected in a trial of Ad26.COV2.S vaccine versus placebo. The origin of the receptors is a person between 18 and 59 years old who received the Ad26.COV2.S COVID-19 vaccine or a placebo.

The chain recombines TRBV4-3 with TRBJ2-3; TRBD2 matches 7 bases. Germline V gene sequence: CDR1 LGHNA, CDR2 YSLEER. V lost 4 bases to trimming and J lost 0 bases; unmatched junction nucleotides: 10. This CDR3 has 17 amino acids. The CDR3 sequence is CASSPGNLAASTDTQYF. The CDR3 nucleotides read TGCGCCAGCAGCCCGGGGAATCTAGCGGCTAGCACAGATACGCAGTATTTT.

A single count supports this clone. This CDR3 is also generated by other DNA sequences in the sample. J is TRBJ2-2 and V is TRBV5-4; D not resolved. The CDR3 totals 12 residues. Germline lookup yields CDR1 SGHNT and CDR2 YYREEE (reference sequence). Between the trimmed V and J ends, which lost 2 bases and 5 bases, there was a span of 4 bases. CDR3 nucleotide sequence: TGTGCCAGCAGCTTTCGGACCGGGGAGCTGTTTTTT. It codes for CASSFRTGELFF.

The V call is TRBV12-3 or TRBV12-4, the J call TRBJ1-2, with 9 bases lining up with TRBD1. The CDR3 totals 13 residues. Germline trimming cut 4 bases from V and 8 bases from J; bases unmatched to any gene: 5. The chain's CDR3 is CASSSGTGKGYTF. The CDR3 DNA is TGTGCCAGCAGTTCCGGGACAGGGAAAGGCTACACCTTC.

Here the CDR3 reads CASSLRGTGLGEQYF. The CDR3 DNA reads TGTGCCAGCAGCTTAAGGGGGACAGGCTTGGGCGAGCAGTACTTC. The chain has TRBV28 and TRBJ2-7; 8 positions agree with TRBD1. This CDR3 is 15 amino acids long. The germline V gene has CDR1 MDHEN and CDR2 SYDVKM. V shed 6 bases and J 6 bases; nucleotides not matched to a gene: 13.

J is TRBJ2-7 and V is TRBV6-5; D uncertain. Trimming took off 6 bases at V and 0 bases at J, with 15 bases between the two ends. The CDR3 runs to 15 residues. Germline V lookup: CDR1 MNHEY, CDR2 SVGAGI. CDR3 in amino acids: CASRRVTANSYEQYF. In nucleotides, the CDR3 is TGTGCCAGCAGAAGAGTAACAGCTAACTCCTACGAGCAGTACTTC.

CDR3: CASNLGSNTEAFF. The CDR3 coding sequence is TGTGCCAGTAATTTAGGTTCGAACACTGAAGCTTTCTTT. This chain connects TRBV19 to TRBJ1-1, with D unresolved. Germline CDR1 reads LNHDA; CDR2 reads SQIVND (reference sequence). This CDR3 has 13 amino acids. Trimming stripped 7 bases from V and 1 base from J, with 10 bases between.

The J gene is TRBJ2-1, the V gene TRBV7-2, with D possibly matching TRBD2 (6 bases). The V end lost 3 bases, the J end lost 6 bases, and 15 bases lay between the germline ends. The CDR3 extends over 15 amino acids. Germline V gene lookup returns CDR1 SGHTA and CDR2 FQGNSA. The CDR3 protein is CASSLIGGPGNEQFF. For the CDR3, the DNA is TGTGCCAGCAGCTTGATTGGAGGGCCGGGCAATGAGCAGTTCTTC. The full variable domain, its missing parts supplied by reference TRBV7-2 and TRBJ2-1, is GAGVSQSPSNKVTEKGKDVELRCDPISGHTALYWYRQSLGQGLEFLIYFQGNSAPDKSGLPSDRFSAERTGGSVSTLTIQRTQQEDSAVYLCASSLIGGPGNEQFFGPGTRLTVL.

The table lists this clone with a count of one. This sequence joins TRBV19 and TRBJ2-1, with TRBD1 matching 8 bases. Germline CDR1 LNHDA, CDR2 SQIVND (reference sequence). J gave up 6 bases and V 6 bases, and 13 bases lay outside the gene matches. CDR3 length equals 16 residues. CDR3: CASSRTGRTPLNEQFF. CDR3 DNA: TGTGCCAGTAGCCGGACAGGGCGAACACCCCTCAATGAGCAGTTCTTC.

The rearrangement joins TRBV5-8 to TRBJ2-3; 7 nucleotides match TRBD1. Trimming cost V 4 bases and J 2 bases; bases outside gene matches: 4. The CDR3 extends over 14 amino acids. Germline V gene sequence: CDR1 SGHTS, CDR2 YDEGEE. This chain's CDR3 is CASSLGTATDTQYF. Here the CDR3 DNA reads TGTGCCAGCAGCCTGGGGACAGCCACAGATACGCAGTATTTT.

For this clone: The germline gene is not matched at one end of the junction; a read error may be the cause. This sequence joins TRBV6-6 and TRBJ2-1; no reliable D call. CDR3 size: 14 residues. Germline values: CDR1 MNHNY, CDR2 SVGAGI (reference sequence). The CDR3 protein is CASCYIRAYNEQFF. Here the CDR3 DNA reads TGTGCCAGCTGTTACATAAGGGCCTACAATGAGCAGTTCTTC.

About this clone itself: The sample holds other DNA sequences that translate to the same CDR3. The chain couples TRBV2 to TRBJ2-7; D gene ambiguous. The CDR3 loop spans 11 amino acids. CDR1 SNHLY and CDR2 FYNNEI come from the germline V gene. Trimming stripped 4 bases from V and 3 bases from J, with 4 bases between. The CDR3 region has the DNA TGTGCCAGCAGTGGACTCTACGAGCAGTACTTC. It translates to CASSGLYEQYF.